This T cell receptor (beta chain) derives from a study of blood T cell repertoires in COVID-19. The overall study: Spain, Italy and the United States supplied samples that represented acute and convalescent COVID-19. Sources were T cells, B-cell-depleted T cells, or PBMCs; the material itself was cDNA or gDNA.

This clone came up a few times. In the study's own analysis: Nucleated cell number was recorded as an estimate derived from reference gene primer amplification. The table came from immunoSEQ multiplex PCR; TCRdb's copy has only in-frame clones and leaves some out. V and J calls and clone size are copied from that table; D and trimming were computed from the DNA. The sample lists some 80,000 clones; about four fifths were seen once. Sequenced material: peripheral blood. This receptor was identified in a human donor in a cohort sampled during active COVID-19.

This CDR3 is CASRLSGGFSNQPQHF. The DNA for the CDR3 is TGTGCCAGCAGGCTTTCCGGGGGTTTTAGCAATCAGCCCCAGCATTTT. The chain combines TRBV27 with TRBJ1-5, with D possibly matching TRBD1 (5 bases). The V end was cut by 6 bases, the J end by 0 bases, with 15 bases between. This CDR3 spans 16 amino acids. Germline lookup yields CDR1 MNHEY and CDR2 SMNVEV (reference sequence).